Following are 27 T cell receptor beta chains from one sample sequenced in a study of Graves' ophthalmopathy and Graves' hyperthyroidism (dated by TCRdb to 2017 to 2018). Sequencing instrument: Illumina HiSeq 2000. For repertoire sequencing, the TCR beta CDR3 regions were amplified from RNA transcripts. The first round of RT-PCR was done with HTBI primers and the Qiagen OneStep RT-PCR kit, and was followed by a second round of multiplex PCR, then size selection and purification. Through fastp at Q25 and MiXCR, TCRdb rebuilt clones from the public reads, retaining in-frame beta chains. CDR3 protein sequences are deduplicated, and each keeps its most common genes and DNA. This sample gives fewer than 400,000 distinct CDR3 sequences in total; around 18% of them show up just once. In total, the top ten clones hold roughly 1.5% of the sample. Specimen: peripheral blood. The receptors come from a woman between 18 and 30 years old with Graves' ophthalmopathy. Donor details come from another sample of the same person, matched by shared clones.

The V call is TRBV11-2, the J call TRBJ2-5; TRBD2 agrees at 8 bases. Germline CDR1 SGHAT, CDR2 FQNNGV. This CDR3 spans 15 amino acids. V lost 4 bases to trimming and J lost 5 bases; unmatched junction nucleotides: 9. The CDR3 nucleotides are TGTGCCAGCAGCTCCGGAGCGGGAGTTGGGGAGACCCAGTACTTC. It yields the protein CASSSGAGVGETQYF.

This clonotype appeared many times. This chain joins TRBV6-1 and TRBJ2-5; D might be TRBD1 or TRBD2, each matching 6 bases. Germline lookup yields CDR1 MNHNS and CDR2 SASEGT. This CDR3 contains 13 residues. The V gene lost 10 bases and the J gene lost 5 bases, with 17 bases spanning the gap. This CDR3 reads CATMPRGRETQYF. In nucleotides, the CDR3 is TGTGCCACCATGCCCCGGGGGCGGGAGACCCAGTACTTC.

The CDR3 sequence is CASSQARLAGRQTYEQYF. The CDR3 nucleotides read TGTGCCAGCAGCCAAGCCAGACTAGCGGGCCGTCAAACCTACGAGCAGTACTTC. The chain couples TRBV4-2 to TRBJ2-7; 10 bases fit TRBD2. The CDR3 loop spans 18 amino acids. The trim removed 1 base at V and 2 bases at J, leaving 11 bases unmatched. Per germline, CDR1 LGHNA and CDR2 YNFKEQ.

This clonotype has a count of ten or more. This chain uses TRBV6-2 or TRBV6-3 with TRBJ1-1, with D perhaps TRBD1 (6 bases). Germline V gives CDR1 MNHEY, CDR2 SVGEGT. The V and J ends lost 8 bases and 1 base respectively, with 23 bases between them. This CDR3 is built from 17 residues. CDR3 nucleotides: TGTGCCAGCTCACCAACGGGTTGGGGGCATTCGAACACTGAAGCTTTCTTT. Translating it yields CASSPTGWGHSNTEAFF.

This clonotype has at least ten counts. The rearrangement links TRBV5-1 to TRBJ2-5; the D is unclear. V was cut by 0 bases and J by 2 bases, with 17 bases left in between. CDR3 length: 17 residues. In germline, CDR1 is SGHRS, CDR2 YFSETQ. CDR3 DNA: TGCGCCAGCAGCTTGGCCCGGAGTTTACAGTCTCAAGAGACCCAGTACTTC. Protein product: CASSLARSLQSQETQYF. The full variable domain, rest sourced from reference TRBV5-1 and TRBJ2-5, is KAGVTQTPRYLIKTRGQQVTLSCSPISGHRSVSWYQQTPGQGLQFLFEYFSETQRNKGNFPGRFSGRQFSNSRSEMNVSTLELGDSALYLCASSLARSLQSQETQYFGPGTRLLVL.

This clonotype was seen at least ten times. Being one base from a much bigger clone, this may be a read error. The chain employs TRBV11-2 and TRBJ1-5, with a weak D call TRBD1 (5 bases). CDR3 length: 13 amino acids. Germline CDR1 is SGHAT and CDR2 is FQNNGV. Here the CDR3 reads CTSSLVRGQPQHF. The DNA for the CDR3 is TGTACCAGCAGCTTAGTGAGGGGACAGCCCCAGCATTTT. The variable domain in full, with the rest retrieved from reference TRBV11-2 and TRBJ1-5, is EAGVAQSPRYKIIEKRQSVAFWCNPISGHATLYWYQQILGQGPKLLIQFQNNGVVDDSQLPKDRFSAERLKGVDSTLKIQPAKLEDSAVYLCTSSLVRGQPQHFGDGTRLSIL.

This clonotype was picked up many times. The chain has TRBV12-3 or TRBV12-4 and TRBJ2-7; D is perhaps TRBD1 or TRBD2 (8 bases each). This CDR3 region has 16 residues. Trimming took off 4 bases at V and 2 bases at J, with 18 bases between the two ends. The CDR3 DNA reads TGTGCCAGCAGTTCCAGGGGGCGGGGGGTTACCTACGAGCAGTACTTC. Translated: CASSSRGRGVTYEQYF.

This clonotype was recorded at least ten times. The V gene is TRBV20-1, the J gene TRBJ2-7; 8 nucleotides line up with TRBD2. In germline, CDR1 is DFQATT, CDR2 SNEGSKA (reference sequence). After removal of 5 bases from V and 6 bases from J, the junction contained 12 bases not matched to a gene. The CDR3 extends over 14 amino acids. The CDR3 DNA follows: TGCAGTGCTCCGAGCGGGAGCCGCCTAGCCGAGCAGTACTTC. Its protein product is CSAPSGSRLAEQYF.

This clonotype was observed many times. The rearrangement uses TRBV2 and TRBJ1-2; D uncertain. The CDR3 totals 12 residues. The germline V gene encodes CDR1 SNHLY and CDR2 FYNNEI. Trimming removed 3 bases from V and 5 bases from J, with 7 bases in between. As DNA, the CDR3 is TGTGCCAGCAGTGAGCAAGTTTATGGCTACACCTTC. Its translation: CASSEQVYGYTF. Supplemented by reference TRBV2 and TRBJ1-2, the full variable domain reads EPEVTQTPSHQVTQMGQEVILRCVPISNHLYFYWYRQILGQKVEFLVSFYNNEISEKSEIFDDQFSVERPDGSNFTLKIRSTKLEDSAMYFCASSEQVYGYTFGSGTRLTVV.

The CDR3 spells CSARNEGLYGYTF. The DNA for the CDR3 is TGCAGTGCTAGAAACGAAGGATTGTATGGCTACACCTTC. V gene TRBV20-1 combines with J gene TRBJ1-2; no firm D call. The ends were cut back, 2 bases at V and 5 bases at J, with 12 bases in the middle. The CDR3 is made up of 13 amino acids. The V gene's germline CDR1 is DFQATT and CDR2 SNEGSKA (reference sequence).

This clonotype showed up many times. The V call is TRBV24-1, the J call TRBJ1-2; weak D call: TRBD1 (6 bases). This CDR3 comprises 16 residues. Per the germline V gene, CDR1 is KGHDR and CDR2 is SFDVKD. Trimming removed 2 bases from V and 2 bases from J, with 14 bases in between. CDR3 nucleotides: TGTGCCACCAGTGATTCCCTAACAGGGACCAACTATGGCTACACCTTC. Protein product: CATSDSLTGTNYGYTF.

This clonotype was seen many times. The chain couples TRBV6-5 to TRBJ1-5; D gene ambiguous. V lost 7 bases and J 0 bases, leaving 7 bases between the germline ends. CDR1 and CDR2 (germline): MNHEY, SVGAGI. The CDR3 covers 13 residues. The CDR3 sequence: CASKVVSNQPQHF. DNA of the CDR3: TGTGCCAGCAAGGTGGTTAGCAATCAGCCCCAGCATTTT.

This clonotype was observed many times. The chain carries TRBV7-2 and TRBJ1-5; unclear D gene. V was shortened by 0 bases and J by 3 bases, with 9 bases between the two germline ends. Germline CDR1 is SGHTA and CDR2 is FQGNSA. The CDR3 has 15 residues. CDR3 DNA sequence: TGTGCCAGCAGCTTAGCGATCGGTATCAATCAGCCCCAGCATTTT. Residues: CASSLAIGINQPQHF.

This clonotype was seen ten or more times. The gene calls are TRBV28 and TRBJ2-7; tentative D call: TRBD2 (6 bases). The CDR3 has 16 amino acids. V lost 2 bases and J 4 bases, leaving 18 bases between the germline ends. From germline, CDR1 is MDHEN and CDR2 SYDVKM. In nucleotides, the CDR3 is TGTGCCAGCAGTTTACCAACGACTAGTAGTTCTTACGAGCAGTACTTC. Protein product: CASSLPTTSSSYEQYF.

This clonotype occurred many times. The rearrangement uses TRBV6-1 and TRBJ2-5, with 9 nucleotides matching TRBD2. Germline CDR1 and CDR2: MNHNS and SASEGT. This CDR3 contains 16 residues. The junction had 13 bases not matched to a gene; V was cut back by 6 bases and J by 5 bases. In DNA form, the CDR3 reads TGTGCCAGCAGACTTGGGGGCGGGAGGGCCTGGGAGACCCAGTACTTC. Residues: CASRLGGGRAWETQYF.

This clonotype came up many times. The CDR3 sequence is CASSYRVGPAGASNYGYTF. The CDR3 DNA is TGTGCCAGCAGTTACCGAGTAGGGCCCGCCGGAGCTTCTAACTATGGCTACACCTTC. The chain couples TRBV6-2 or TRBV6-3 to TRBJ1-2; D gene unclear. The CDR3 is 19 amino acids. Germline V gives CDR1 MNHEY, CDR2 SVGEGT. The V and J ends lost 2 bases and 0 bases respectively, with 22 bases between them.

This clonotype was seen at least ten times. J is TRBJ2-4 and V is TRBV6-1, with D possibly being TRBD1 or TRBD2 (8 bases each). Per the germline V gene, CDR1 is MNHNS and CDR2 is SASEGT. The CDR3 is 15 amino acids. Between the trimmed V and J ends, which lost 6 bases and 7 bases, there was a span of 19 bases. This CDR3 is CASRSGGQAGNIQYF. CDR3 in DNA: TGTGCCAGCAGGAGCGGGGGACAGGCGGGGAACATTCAGTACTTC.

This clonotype has ten or more counts. The gene calls are TRBV10-3 and TRBJ2-7; 9 bases are a match to TRBD1. V shed 3 bases and J 5 bases; nucleotides not matched to a gene: 8. CDR1 and CDR2 (germline): ENHRY, SYGVKD. The CDR3 covers 15 residues. CDR3 in amino acids: CAISETGTGLNEQYF. The CDR3 DNA is TGTGCCATCAGTGAAACCGGGACAGGGCTGAACGAGCAGTACTTC.

At least ten counts were recorded for this clonotype. The V gene is TRBV30, the J gene TRBJ2-5, with D unresolved. There are 13 residues in the CDR3. V lost 2 bases to trimming and J lost 0 bases, with 7 bases between them. The germline V gene has CDR1 GTSNPN and CDR2 SVGIG (reference sequence). CDR3 protein: CAWSPLYQETQYF. Written as DNA, the CDR3 is TGTGCCTGGAGTCCACTGTACCAAGAGACCCAGTACTTC.

This clonotype has ten or more counts. This sequence joins TRBV30 and TRBJ2-4, with D unclear. V was pared by 2 bases and J by 1 base, with 15 bases between. The CDR3 spans 16 residues. In germline, CDR1 is GTSNPN, CDR2 SVGIG (reference sequence). The CDR3 is CAWSHEGITAKNIQYF. CDR3 DNA: TGTGCCTGGAGTCACGAAGGAATTACGGCCAAAAACATTCAGTACTTC.

This clonotype was seen at least ten times. The rearrangement joins TRBV5-4 to TRBJ1-6; D perhaps matches TRBD1 (5 bases). Germline CDR1 SGHNT, CDR2 YYREEE (reference sequence). The CDR3 sequence is 13 residues long. V was cut by 3 bases and J by 17 bases, with 18 bases left in between. For the CDR3, the DNA is TGTGCCAGCAGCTGGGACGGGCGTAGCGGAGTCCACTTT. Amino acids: CASSWDGRSGVHF. The complete variable domain, with remaining parts taken from reference TRBV5-4 and TRBJ1-6, reads ETGVTQSPTHLIKTRGQQVTLRCSSQSGHNTVSWYQQALGQGPQFIFQYYREEENGRGNFPPRFSGLQFPNYSSELNVNALELDDSALYLCASSWDGRSGVHFGNGTRLTVT.

The table lists this clonotype with many counts. The V and J genes are TRBV11-2 and TRBJ2-7; D may be TRBD1 or TRBD2 (7 bases each). Germline V lookup: CDR1 SGHAT, CDR2 FQNNGV. V shed 4 bases and J shed 4 bases, with 17 bases lying between them. The CDR3 length is 15 residues. The CDR3 spells CASSSEGGGSYEQYF. In nucleotides, the CDR3 is TGTGCCAGCAGCTCAGAGGGAGGGGGCAGTTACGAGCAGTACTTC.

This clonotype has ten or more counts. This sequence joins TRBV28 and TRBJ2-5, with a weak D call TRBD1 (6 bases). Germline-derived CDR1 and CDR2 are MDHEN and SYDVKM. V lost 6 bases and J lost 3, with 14 bases in between. The CDR3 consists of 14 residues. CDR3 residues: CASSPVGGEETQYF. The CDR3 region has the DNA TGTGCCAGCAGCCCCGTAGGGGGAGAAGAGACCCAGTACTTC.

This clonotype was recorded at least ten times. J is TRBJ1-1 and V is TRBV13, with a possible D match to TRBD1 (5 bases). This CDR3 is 13 amino acids long. Germline lookup yields CDR1 PRHDT and CDR2 FYEKMQ (reference sequence). V gave up 5 bases and J gave up 0 bases, with 7 bases separating them. CDR3 DNA sequence: TGTGCCAGCAGCCAAGGGGTGAACACTGAAGCTTTCTTT. Its protein product is CASSQGVNTEAFF.

This clonotype was counted a few times. This clone may be a read error of a much larger clone one base away. The chain is built from TRBV7-2 and TRBJ1-1; D is possibly TRBD1 (5 bases). This CDR3 has 14 residues. Germline loops: CDR1 SGHTA, CDR2 FQGNSA. With 2 bases removed from V and 3 bases from J, the gap between germline ends came to 10 bases. CDR3 amino acids: CASSLRSGYTEAFF. DNA for the CDR3: TGTGCCAGCAGCTTAAGGTCAGGGTACACTGAAGCTTTCTTT. Together with reference TRBV7-2 and TRBJ1-1, the CDR3 gives the full variable domain: GAGVSQSPSNKVTEKGKDVELRCDPISGHTALYWYRQSLGQGLEFLIYFQGNSAPDKSGLPSDRFSAERTGGSVSTLTIQRTQQEDSAVYLCASSLRSGYTEAFFGQGTRLTVV.

In this sample, this clonotype turned up many times. The J gene is TRBJ2-5, the V gene TRBV7-9; D is perhaps TRBD1 (6 bases). The length of the CDR3 is 13 residues. Germline loops: CDR1 SEHNR, CDR2 FQNEAQ (reference sequence). Trimming took 4 bases from V and 5 from J, leaving 11 bases between them. The CDR3 DNA reads as TGTGCCAGCAGCTCCCTCCAGGGGGAGACCCAGTACTTC. It codes for CASSSLQGETQYF.

V gene TRBV6-2 or TRBV6-3 combines with J gene TRBJ1-2, with D possibly being TRBD1 (6 bases). Trimming took off 4 bases at V and 6 bases at J, with 15 bases between the two ends. The CDR3 length is 14 residues. Germline CDR1 and CDR2: MNHEY and SVGEGT. The CDR3 is CASSWTVSPHGYTF. In nucleotides, the CDR3 is TGTGCCAGCAGTTGGACAGTTTCCCCCCATGGCTACACCTTC.